Listed below are T cell receptor beta chains from one sample, sequenced in a study of T cell changes during pregnancy in multiple sclerosis. Clones were read by immunoSEQ multiplex PCR, and TCRdb kept only the in-frame ones, dropping some. This table holds around 100,000 clones, about 91% found once. The specimen comprised peripheral blood, sampled after pregnancy. The receptors here all came from a female donor with multiple sclerosis, enrolled in a pregnancy study. Each CDR3 is given with its conserved first and last residue. A D gene is named only where the DNA matches it firmly. Where a row states a size, it is once, few, many or the class of an expanded clone; other rows omit it.

TRBD2 TRBJ2-2 . TRBV27 CASSELVGLVAGELFF TGTGCCAGCAGCGAATTAGTGGGACTAGTAGCCGGGGAGCTGTTTTTT
TRBD2 TRBJ2-7 . TRBV28 CASSPGGLPWEQYF TGTGCCAGCAGCCCCGGGGGACTACCCTGGGAGCAGTACTTC
. TRBJ2-2 . TRBV25-1 CASSDAGTYTGELFF TGTGCCAGCAGTGACGCCGGGACATACACCGGGGAGCTGTTTTTT
TRBD1 TRBJ2-5 . TRBV7-2 CASSPHGTGLGETQYF TGTGCCAGCAGCCCACACGGGACAGGGTTGGGCGAGACCCAGTACTTC
. TRBJ1-2 . TRBV4-2 CASSQANYGYTF TGTGCCAGCAGCCAAGCAAACTATGGCTACACCTTC
. TRBJ1-1 . TRBV11-2 CASSPGPSENTEAFF TGTGCCAGCAGCCCCGGTCCAAGCGAGAACACTGAAGCTTTCTTT
. TRBJ2-7 . TRBV10-3 CAITTDISYEQYF TGTGCCATCACTACGGACATTTCCTACGAGCAGTACTTC
. TRBJ2-1 . TRBV7-3 CASSSVPGTYNEQFF TGTGCCAGCAGCTCCGTCCCAGGGACCTACAATGAGCAGTTCTTC
TRBD2 TRBJ2-1 . TRBV2 CASSPPSLADEQFF TGTGCCAGCAGTCCCCCCTCACTAGCGGATGAGCAGTTCTTC
. TRBJ2-5 . TRBV2 CASSGEDSQETQYF TGTGCCAGCAGTGGAGAGGACAGCCAAGAGACCCAGTACTTC
. TRBJ2-2 . TRBV21-1 CASSPYRSEPNTGELFF TGTGCCAGCAGCCCTTATAGATCGGAGCCGAACACCGGGGAGCTGTTTTTT
TRBD1 TRBJ1-3 . TRBV14 CASSPRDRVSGNTIYF TGTGCCAGCAGCCCCAGGGACAGGGTGTCCGGAAACACCATATATTTT
TRBD1 TRBJ2-2 . TRBV5-4 CASSFGTGGSGELFF TGTGCCAGCAGTTTCGGGACAGGGGGATCCGGGGAGCTGTTTTTT
TRBD1 TRBJ2-7 . TRBV7-9 CASSSWDRGYEQYF TGTGCCAGCAGCTCATGGGACAGGGGATACGAGCAGTACTTC
TRBD1 TRBJ1-6 . TRBV5-5 CASSPQGAGNSPLHF TGTGCCAGCAGCCCACAGGGGGCGGGCAATTCACCCCTCCACTTT
TRBD1 TRBJ1-2 once TRBV6-6 CASSLRTGGNYGYTF TGTGCCAGCAGTTTGAGGACAGGGGGGAACTATGGCTACACCTTC
TRBD2 TRBJ2-1 . TRBV4-1 CASSQASSGRRYNEQFF TGCGCCAGCAGCCAAGCGTCTAGCGGGAGGAGATACAATGAGCAGTTCTTC
TRBD2 TRBJ2-3 . TRBV5-1 CASTLSGASTDTQYF TGCGCCAGCACACTTAGCGGGGCTAGCACAGATACGCAGTATTTT
TRBD2 TRBJ2-3 . TRBV5-1 CASSLTSGPINPLDGGTDTQYF TGCGCCAGCAGCTTGACTAGCGGTCCGATAAATCCGCTTGATGGCGGCACAGATACGCAGTATTTT
. TRBJ1-5 . TRBV5-5 CASRLHLNSNQPQHF TGTGCCAGCAGACTACATTTGAATAGCAATCAGCCCCAGCATTTT
TRBD2 TRBJ2-1 . TRBV18 CASSPLLAADYNEQFF TGTGCCAGCTCACCGCTACTAGCGGCAGACTACAATGAGCAGTTCTTC
. TRBJ1-3 . TRBV9 CASSGDGEPSGNTIYF TGTGCCAGCAGCGGCGACGGGGAGCCCTCTGGAAACACCATATATTTT
TRBD1 TRBJ1-1 . TRBV2 CASGTGGNTEAFF TGTGCCAGCGGCACAGGGGGGAACACTGAAGCTTTCTTT
. TRBJ1-5 . TRBV5-1 CASSLEQGGQPQHF TGCGCCAGCAGCTTGGAACAGGGCGGTCAGCCCCAGCATTTT
TRBD1 TRBJ2-2 . TRBV2 CASSESRQGDGELFF TGTGCCAGCAGTGAATCGCGACAGGGGGACGGGGAGCTGTTTTTT
. TRBJ1-1 . TRBV9 CASSQNYRTTAEAFF TGTGCCAGCAGCCAAAACTATAGGACAACAGCTGAAGCTTTCTTT
. TRBJ2-7 . TRBV11-2 CASAKEGAAYEQYF TGTGCCAGCGCAAAGGAGGGGGCTGCCTACGAGCAGTACTTC
TRBD2 TRBJ2-3 . TRBV13 CASIRLAGPTDTQYF TGTGCCAGCATCAGACTAGCGGGACCCACAGATACGCAGTATTTT
TRBD2 TRBJ2-2 once TRBV10-3 CAISTSGRAGTGELFF TGTGCCATCAGTACTAGCGGGAGGGCCGGAACCGGGGAGCTGTTTTTT
. TRBJ1-1 . TRBV27 CASSLRGGLTNTEAFF TGTGCCAGCAGCTTAAGGGGAGGGTTAACGAACACTGAAGCTTTCTTT
TRBD1 TRBJ1-1 . TRBV4-3 CASSQTGQANTEAFF TGCGCCAGCAGCCAGACCGGACAGGCGAACACTGAAGCTTTCTTT
TRBD1 TRBJ2-5 once TRBV29-1 CSVEYYGQGAGETQYF TGCAGCGTTGAATATTACGGACAGGGGGCTGGAGAGACCCAGTACTTC
. TRBJ1-1 . TRBV11-2 CASSFERGEAFF TGTGCCAGCAGCTTCGAAAGAGGAGAAGCTTTCTTT
TRBD2 TRBJ2-2 . TRBV11-3 CASSSRAGGRGTGELFF TGTGCCAGCAGCTCCCGGGCGGGGGGGCGTGGCACCGGGGAGCTGTTTTTT
TRBD1 TRBJ2-3 . TRBV6-5 CASSLKGAFTDTQYF TGTGCCAGCAGTCTTAAGGGGGCGTTCACAGATACGCAGTATTTT
. TRBJ1-5 . TRBV4-1 CASSQAGGAPQHF TGCGCCAGCAGCCAAGCGGGGGGGGCACCCCAGCATTTT
TRBD1 TRBJ2-5 . TRBV19 CASSKGQQETQYF TGTGCCAGTAGTAAGGGACAGCAAGAGACCCAGTACTTC
. TRBJ2-5 . TRBV9 CASSVVAGERETQYF TGTGCCAGCAGCGTAGTTGCAGGGGAGCGGGAGACCCAGTACTTC
. TRBJ2-7 . TRBV11-3 CASSESIGYEQYF TGTGCCAGCAGCGAATCGATCGGCTACGAGCAGTACTTC
. TRBJ1-1 . TRBV10-3 CAISESEGQEAFF TGTGCCATCAGTGAGTCAGAGGGTCAGGAGGCTTTCTTT
. TRBJ2-7 . TRBV18 CASSQQGSRAGEQYF TGTGCCAGCTCCCAGCAGGGTTCCCGGGCAGGCGAGCAGTACTTC
. TRBJ2-7 once TRBV7-3 CASSFGGTYEQYF TGTGCCAGCAGCTTCGGGGGAACCTACGAGCAGTACTTC
TRBD2 TRBJ2-5 . TRBV25-1 CASRLAGEETQYF TGTGCCAGCAGACTAGCGGGAGAAGAGACCCAGTACTTC